Each of the 21 T cell receptor beta chains below was sequenced from the same sample in a study of CD8 T cells in ankylosing spondylitis (TCRdb year 2017). Library construction relied on 5' RACE. These reads were obtained on an Illumina HiSeq 2500. Starting from the raw public reads, TCRdb applied fastp trimming at Q25, assembled clones with MiXCR and retained in-frame beta chains. Each entry merges the rows of one CDR3 protein and shows their most common DNA and genes. In all, the sample holds fewer than 250,000 distinct CDR3 sequences, and roughly 32% of those were seen once. Clones ranked in the top ten supply around 4.4% of the sample. The specimen was blood, either unsorted or a sorted T cell fraction (not recorded which). Receptors originate from a male donor with ankylosing spondylitis or in good health (not recorded which).

V gene TRBV4-2 combines with J gene TRBJ2-3; no clear D. Germline CDR1 and CDR2: LGHNA and YNFKEQ. The CDR3 length is 11 residues. Trimming stripped 1 base from V and 7 bases from J, with 3 bases between. The CDR3 region has the DNA TGTGCCAGCAGCCAAGGGTATACGCAGTATTTT. This codes for CASSQGYTQYF.

The genes are TRBV20-1 and TRBJ2-5; 7 positions match TRBD1. Germline V gene sequence: CDR1 DFQATT, CDR2 SNEGSKA (reference sequence). The V and J ends lost 1 base and 5 bases, in that order; junction bases with no gene match: 7. The CDR3 covers 14 residues. Here the CDR3 reads CSARGSGTVETQYF. CDR3 bases: TGCAGTGCTAGAGGGAGTGGGACAGTGGAGACCCAGTACTTC.

Only a few counts were recorded for this clonotype. Because the CDR3's place on the DNA is in doubt, the DNA is left out and the CDR3 is given as listed by TCRdb. V usage is TRBV3-1 and J usage is TRBJ2-3; TRBD1 is taken as the D call from the table, unchecked against the DNA. Termini included, the CDR3 measures 19 amino acids. CDR1 is LGHDT, CDR2 YNNKEL, per germline (reference sequence). The CDR3 sequence: CASSHSSGRGVPTTDTQYF.

This clonotype has only a few counts. V is TRBV11-3 and J is TRBJ2-1, with 10 bases fitting TRBD2. The germline V gene has CDR1 SGHNT and CDR2 YENEEA. Trimming at V came to 0 bases and at J to 6 bases, leaving 2 bases not matched to a gene. This CDR3 comprises 15 residues. CDR3 in DNA: TGTGCCAGCAGCTTAGAGTCTAGCGGGGGCAATGAGCAGTTCTTC. Its protein product is CASSLESSGGNEQFF.

The rearrangement joins TRBV3-1 to TRBJ2-3; possibly TRBD1 for D (5 bases). The ends were cut back, 0 bases at V and 5 bases at J, with 9 bases in the middle. The length of the CDR3 is 14 residues. Germline V gene lookup returns CDR1 LGHDT and CDR2 YNNKEL (reference sequence). The CDR3 coding sequence is TGTGCCAGCAGCCAAGAGGGGCAAGGAGATACGCAGTATTTT. It encodes CASSQEGQGDTQYF.

This clonotype was seen only once. This rearrangement joins TRBV5-1 to TRBJ1-5, with D tentatively TRBD1 (5 bases). Germline CDR1 and CDR2: SGHRS and YFSETQ. The CDR3 loop spans 15 amino acids. The V and J ends lost 0 bases and 4 bases respectively, with 11 bases between them. This chain's CDR3 is CASSLVGERNQPQHF. The CDR3 DNA reads as TGCGCCAGCAGCTTGGTAGGGGAGAGGAATCAGCCCCAGCATTTT. The entire variable domain, with the rest obtained from reference TRBV5-1 and TRBJ1-5, is as follows: KAGVTQTPRYLIKTRGQQVTLSCSPISGHRSVSWYQQTPGQGLQFLFEYFSETQRNKGNFPGRFSGRQFSNSRSEMNVSTLELGDSALYLCASSLVGERNQPQHFGDGTRLSIL.

The chain recombines TRBV4-2 with TRBJ2-5; 8 nucleotides align to TRBD1. Germline V gene sequence: CDR1 LGHNA, CDR2 YNFKEQ. The CDR3 totals 16 residues. Trimming took 3 bases from V and 3 from J; bases not matched to a gene: 9. CDR3 DNA sequence: TGTGCCAGCAGCCAGGGACCGGGACAGGAAGAAGAGACCCAGTACTTC. It specifies CASSQGPGQEEETQYF.

This chain connects TRBV24-1 to TRBJ2-5; D is undetermined. Per germline, CDR1 KGHDR and CDR2 SFDVKD. V gave up 5 bases and J gave up 3 bases, with 9 bases separating them. The CDR3 loop spans 13 amino acids. CDR3 sequence (DNA): TGTGCCACCAGTGTTGGTCGAAAAGAGACCCAGTACTTC. Its translation is CATSVGRKETQYF.

The chain joins TRBV29-1 to TRBJ2-7, with TRBD1 matching 8 bases. This CDR3 region has 12 residues. The germline V gene has CDR1 SQVTM and CDR2 ANQGSEA. The V gene end was trimmed by 5 bases and the J gene end by 3 bases; junction bases not matched to a gene: 3. Here the CDR3 DNA reads TGCAGCGTTCGGACAGGGTACTACGAGCAGTACTTC. It encodes CSVRTGYYEQYF.

This clonotype was detected only a few times. V and J are TRBV12-3 or TRBV12-4 and TRBJ2-7; D call uncertain. The CDR3 covers 13 residues. V was clipped by 0 bases and J by 6 bases, with 9 bases between them. The CDR3 nucleotides are TGTGCCAGCAGTTTAGCGTTGGTGGGCGAGCAGTACTTC. Its protein product is CASSLALVGEQYF.

The CDR3 nucleotides are TGCGCCAGCAGCCAGGGACAGGGGGCAGAGGGCTACACCTTC. Translation: CASSQGQGAEGYTF. V is TRBV5-1 and J is TRBJ1-2, with TRBD1 identical over 12 bases. The CDR3 consists of 14 residues. The V and J ends lost 4 bases and 8 bases, in that order; junction bases with no gene match: 6. In germline, CDR1 is SGHRS, CDR2 YFSETQ.

In DNA form, the CDR3 reads TGCGCCAGCAGCTTGGGAATCGGTAGCCTCTACGAGCAGTACTTC. Translation gives CASSLGIGSLYEQYF. The gene calls are TRBV5-1 and TRBJ2-7; no firm D call. The length of the CDR3 is 15 residues. The germline CDR1 and CDR2 sequences are SGHRS and YFSETQ. V gave up 0 bases and J gave up 3 bases, with 13 bases separating them.

This rearrangement joins TRBV5-1 to TRBJ1-1, with 7 bases lining up with TRBD1. Per the germline V gene, CDR1 is SGHRS and CDR2 is YFSETQ. V trimming: 4 bases; J trimming: 4 bases; junction bases outside the gene matches: 13. The CDR3 has 16 residues. In DNA form, the CDR3 reads TGCGCCAGCAGCGCCCTGAAAGGGACAGCAGGCACTGAAGCTTTCTTT. Translated: CASSALKGTAGTEAFF.

The chain joins TRBV3-1 to TRBJ1-1, with D possibly matching TRBD1 (5 bases). V lost 0 bases, J lost 4 bases, and 9 bases lay in between. CDR3 length equals 14 residues. CDR1 LGHDT and CDR2 YNNKEL come from the germline V gene (reference sequence). CDR3 sequence reads: CASSQERGATEAFF. The CDR3 nucleotides read TGTGCCAGCAGCCAAGAGCGGGGCGCCACTGAAGCTTTCTTT. The variable domain in full, with the rest retrieved from reference TRBV3-1 and TRBJ1-1, is DTAVSQTPKYLVTQMGNDKSIKCEQNLGHDTMYWYKQDSKKFLKIMFSYNNKELIINETVPNRFSPKSPDKAHLNLHINSLELGDSAVYFCASSQERGATEAFFGQGTRLTVV.

The V call is TRBV9, the J call TRBJ2-7; tentatively, D is TRBD1 or TRBD2 (5 bases each). The V gene's germline CDR1 is SGDLS and CDR2 YYNGEE. CDR3 length: 14 residues. V lost 0 bases and J lost 3, with 10 bases in between. CDR3 amino acids: CASSVAMGVYEQYF. Here the CDR3 DNA reads TGTGCCAGCAGCGTAGCTATGGGGGTCTACGAGCAGTACTTC.

V and J are TRBV7-9 and TRBJ2-7, with D maybe TRBD1 (6 bases). V gave up 6 bases and J gave up 6 bases, with 15 bases separating them. There are 13 residues in the CDR3. Germline V gives CDR1 SEHNR, CDR2 FQNEAQ (reference sequence). The CDR3 DNA is TGTGCCAGCAGACCCGGACAGATGGGCGAGCAGTACTTC. This encodes CASRPGQMGEQYF.

The chain employs TRBV5-1 and TRBJ2-5, with a weak D call TRBD1 (5 bases). V lost 4 bases and J lost 3, with 10 bases in between. There are 13 residues in the CDR3. Germline assignment: CDR1 SGHRS and CDR2 YFSETQ. CDR3 residues: CASSETGEETQYF. The CDR3 DNA sequence: TGCGCCAGCAGCGAAACAGGAGAAGAGACCCAGTACTTC.

A few counts support this clonotype. V usage is TRBV15 and J usage is TRBJ2-4; D unresolved. Germline CDR1 and CDR2: LNHNV and YYDKDF (reference sequence). V lost 0 bases, J lost 5 bases, and 2 bases lay in between. The CDR3 sequence is 12 residues long. Written as DNA, the CDR3 is TGTGCCACCAGCAGAGAGGAAAACATTCAGTACTTC. Translating gives CATSREENIQYF.

This sequence joins TRBV20-1 and TRBJ2-5; 9 nucleotides agree with TRBD2. V lost 2 bases to trimming and J lost 1 base; unmatched junction nucleotides: 2. The CDR3 is made up of 14 amino acids. Germline CDR1 reads DFQATT; CDR2 reads SNEGSKA (reference sequence). The CDR3 sequence: CSARNSGGQETQYF. As DNA, the CDR3 is TGCAGTGCTAGAAATAGCGGGGGCCAAGAGACCCAGTACTTC.

The V call is TRBV7-9, the J call TRBJ2-2; no clear D. Trimming took off 5 bases at V and 7 bases at J, with 8 bases between the two ends. The CDR3 extends over 12 amino acids. Looked up from germline, CDR1 is SEHNR and CDR2 is FQNEAQ (reference sequence). The CDR3 region is CASSPRGGELFF. CDR3 in DNA: TGTGCCAGCAGCCCCCGAGGCGGGGAGCTGTTTTTT.

The rearrangement joins TRBV24-1 to TRBJ2-1, with a tentative D call TRBD2 (7 bases). Trimming shortened V by 5 bases and J by 0 bases, and 22 bases separated the two germline ends. The CDR3 contains 19 residues. CDR1 is KGHDR, CDR2 SFDVKD, per germline. The CDR3 sequence: CATSVTIGGAGASYNEQFF. CDR3 DNA: TGTGCCACCAGTGTAACCATAGGGGGGGCCGGGGCCTCCTACAATGAGCAGTTCTTC.